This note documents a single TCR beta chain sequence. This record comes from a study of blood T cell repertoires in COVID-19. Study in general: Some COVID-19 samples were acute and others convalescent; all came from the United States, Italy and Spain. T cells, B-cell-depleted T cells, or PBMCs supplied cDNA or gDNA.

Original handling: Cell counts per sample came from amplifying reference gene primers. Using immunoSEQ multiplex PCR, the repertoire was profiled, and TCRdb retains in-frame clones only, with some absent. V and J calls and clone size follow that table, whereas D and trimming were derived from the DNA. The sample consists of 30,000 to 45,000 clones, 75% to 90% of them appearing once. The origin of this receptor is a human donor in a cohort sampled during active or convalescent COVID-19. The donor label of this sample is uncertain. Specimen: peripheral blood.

In DNA form, the CDR3 reads TGTGCCACCAGTGAACAGGCAGCGGGAAACACCATATATTTT. Residues: CATSEQAAGNTIYF. The chain links TRBV24-1 to TRBJ1-3; weak D call: TRBD1 (5 bases). This CDR3 has 14 amino acids. Trimming took 4 bases from V and 4 from J, leaving 10 bases between them. Germline V gene data show CDR1 as KGHDR and CDR2 as SFDVKD.